The clone carrying this T cell receptor (beta chain) has just a few counts. Measured with immunoSEQ multiplex PCR; TCRdb has only the in-frame clones, and not every one. The sample includes 600,000 to 750,000 clones, just under 75% of them seen just once. CDR3 size: 9 residues. With 7 bases removed from V and 3 bases from J, the gap between germline ends came to 0 bases. CDR1 WNHNN and CDR2 SYGVQD come from the germline V gene (reference sequence). This specimen belongs to a study of shared clonotypes between healthy human individuals. The sample comprised memory CD4+ T cells sorted from blood. As for subset: CD45RA-negative fraction. The TCR comes from a woman aged 30 to 39 in good health. V usage is TRBV10-1 and J usage is TRBJ1-1; D gene unclear. The CDR3 reads CASNTEAFF. In DNA form, the CDR3 reads TGCGCCAGCAACACTGAAGCTTTCTTT.